Each of the 29 T cell receptor beta chains below was sequenced from the same sample in a study of blood T cell repertoires in COVID-19. The method was immunoSEQ multiplex PCR; TCRdb's version includes in-frame clones alone and lacks a portion of them. The sample lists roughly 32,000 clones, 90% occurring once. The sample comprised peripheral blood. All receptors derive from a man between 65 and 85 years old with active or convalescent COVID-19.

The chain has TRBV5-1 and TRBJ1-4; TRBD1 might be the D (6 bases). Deletions cut 5 bases from V and 7 bases from J, with 18 bases between. The CDR3 extends over 15 amino acids. CDR1 SGHRS and CDR2 YFSETQ come from the germline V gene. This CDR3 is CASSPLGAQGEKLFF. The DNA of the CDR3 is TGCGCCAGCAGTCCGCTGGGGGCTCAGGGTGAAAAACTGTTTTTT. Full variable domain (outside the CDR3, taken from reference TRBV5-1 and TRBJ1-4): KAGVTQTPRYLIKTRGQQVTLSCSPISGHRSVSWYQQTPGQGLQFLFEYFSETQRNKGNFPGRFSGRQFSNSRSEMNVSTLELGDSALYLCASSPLGAQGEKLFFGSGTQLSVL.

The chain links TRBV15 to TRBJ1-5, with a tentative D call TRBD1 (5 bases). The length of the CDR3 is 16 residues. Germline V gives CDR1 LNHNV, CDR2 YYDKDF (reference sequence). Trimming removed 1 base from V and 6 bases from J, with 16 bases in between. The CDR3 nucleotides are TGTGCCACCAGCAGAGGAAGCCGTGGGGGGGGTCAGCCCCAGCATTTT. This codes for CATSRGSRGGGQPQHF.

The chain joins TRBV6-6 to TRBJ2-7; the D gene is possibly TRBD2 (6 bases). The germline V gene encodes CDR1 MNHNY and CDR2 SVGAGI (reference sequence). The CDR3 runs 12 residues. The V end lost 2 bases, the J end lost 7 bases, and 9 bases lay between the germline ends. CDR3 region: CASSYGTPEQYF. The DNA for the CDR3 is TGTGCCAGCAGTTACGGGACTCCTGAGCAGTACTTC.

The V call is TRBV4-3, the J call TRBJ1-1; 8 nucleotides match TRBD1. The ends lost 0 bases at V and 1 base at J; junction bases unmatched: 13. CDR1 and CDR2 from the germline V gene are LGHNA and YSLEER. This CDR3 has 19 amino acids. CDR3 in amino acids: CASSQDPPGQGLGNTEAFF. In DNA, the CDR3 is TGCGCCAGCAGCCAAGATCCCCCAGGACAGGGCTTGGGGAACACTGAAGCTTTCTTT.

The table lists this clone with a count of one. The genes are TRBV5-4 and TRBJ2-3; possibly TRBD2 for D (5 bases). Trimming took 2 bases from V and 0 from J, leaving 13 bases between them. CDR3 length: 16 amino acids. Germline V gene sequence: CDR1 SGHNT, CDR2 YYREEE (reference sequence). The CDR3 loop is CASSLVSGMSTDTQYF. The CDR3, as DNA: TGTGCCAGCAGCTTAGTATCCGGGATGAGCACAGATACGCAGTATTTT.

This clone has just a few counts. The chain couples TRBV19 to TRBJ1-3; 8 positions agree with TRBD1. Germline-derived CDR1 and CDR2 are LNHDA and SQIVND (reference sequence). There are 14 residues in the CDR3. With V trimmed by 10 bases and J by 2 bases, 7 bases remained unmatched. DNA of the CDR3: TGTGCCACTGGACAGGGTAATCCTGGAAACACCATATATTTT. Protein: CATGQGNPGNTIYF.

The chain links TRBV5-4 to TRBJ2-2; 9 nucleotides match TRBD1. V lost 4 bases to trimming and J lost 4 bases; unmatched junction nucleotides: 8. CDR1 and CDR2 from the germline V gene are SGHNT and YYREEE (reference sequence). CDR3 length: 16 residues. The CDR3 reads CASSIQGAWSTGELFF. The CDR3 coding sequence is TGTGCCAGCAGCATACAGGGGGCTTGGAGCACCGGGGAGCTGTTTTTT.

This clone occurred once. J is TRBJ2-1 and V is TRBV5-1; TRBD2 aligns across 10 bases. J was trimmed by 1 base and V by 7 bases; bases with no gene match: 2. Looked up from germline, CDR1 is SGHRS and CDR2 is YFSETQ. The CDR3 loop spans 14 amino acids. The CDR3 spells CASATSGSYNEQFF. The CDR3 DNA is TGCGCCAGCGCGACTAGCGGGTCCTACAATGAGCAGTTCTTC.

The chain combines TRBV19 with TRBJ1-1, with 7 bases lining up with TRBD1. The V gene end was trimmed by 4 bases and the J gene end by 8 bases; junction bases not matched to a gene: 10. Germline CDR1 is LNHDA and CDR2 is SQIVND (reference sequence). This CDR3 is 14 amino acids long. The CDR3 DNA follows: TGTGCCAGTAGTAGACAGGGTTACGTGTGGGAAGCTTTCTTT. Amino acids: CASSRQGYVWEAFF.

V usage is TRBV9 and J usage is TRBJ1-1, with D tentatively TRBD1 (5 bases). V was clipped by 0 bases and J by 4 bases, with 13 bases between them. There are 15 residues in the CDR3. The germline gives CDR1 SGDLS, CDR2 YYNGEE. In DNA, the CDR3 is TGTGCCAGCAGCGTAGATTCAGGGCTGGCCACTGAAGCTTTCTTT. This encodes CASSVDSGLATEAFF.

A single count supports this clone. This chain uses TRBV5-1 with TRBJ2-1; perhaps TRBD2 as D (7 bases). With 0 bases removed from V and 2 bases from J, the gap between germline ends came to 15 bases. Germline-derived CDR1 and CDR2 are SGHRS and YFSETQ. This CDR3 has 17 residues. This chain's CDR3 is CASSLVRGASTYNEQFF. The CDR3 region has the DNA TGCGCCAGCAGCTTGGTTCGGGGGGCAAGCACCTACAATGAGCAGTTCTTC.

This sequence joins TRBV12-3 or TRBV12-4 and TRBJ2-1; D is uncertain. Trimming removed 1 base from V and 10 bases from J, with 11 bases in between. This CDR3 is built from 13 residues. The CDR3 loop is CASSLVRRREQFF. The CDR3 DNA reads TGTGCCAGCAGTTTAGTTAGGAGAAGGGAGCAGTTCTTC.

The V gene is TRBV6-1, the J gene TRBJ1-1; tentatively, D is TRBD1 (5 bases). The germline V gene has CDR1 MNHNS and CDR2 SASEGT. Trimming took 2 bases from V and 11 from J, leaving 15 bases between them. The CDR3 sequence is 13 residues long. For the CDR3, the DNA is TGTGCCAGCAGTGAATACCGGCAGGGTGAGGCTTTCTTT. Translating it yields CASSEYRQGEAFF.

V and J are TRBV2 and TRBJ1-1, with unresolved D. V lost 4 bases and J lost 2, with 11 bases in between. CDR1 and CDR2 from the germline V gene are SNHLY and FYNNEI. The CDR3 is made up of 14 amino acids. CDR3 DNA: TGTGCCAGCAGTGTTGAGAGCTTTAACACTGAAGCTTTCTTT. Translating it yields CASSVESFNTEAFF.

CDR3 residues: CSASTSSGGHEQFF. In DNA form, the CDR3 reads TGCAGTGCTAGTACGTCTAGCGGGGGTCATGAGCAGTTCTTC. This sequence joins TRBV20-1 and TRBJ2-1, with 10 bases aligning to TRBD2. This CDR3 spans 14 amino acids. V was pared by 3 bases and J by 8 bases, with 7 bases of the junction left unmatched. CDR1 is DFQATT, CDR2 SNEGSKA, per germline (reference sequence).

The chain combines TRBV6-2 or TRBV6-3 with TRBJ1-1; 7 bases map to TRBD1. V dropped 6 bases and J dropped 2; count of bases not matched to a gene: 6. The CDR3 totals 14 residues. From germline, CDR1 is MNHEY and CDR2 SVGEGT. The CDR3 is CASSRRGENTEAFF. CDR3 DNA: TGTGCCAGCAGCCGCAGGGGGGAAAACACTGAAGCTTTCTTT.

Here the CDR3 reads CASSLGTDNEQFF. DNA of the CDR3: TGCGCCAGCAGCCTAGGGACAGACAATGAGCAGTTCTTC. This rearrangement joins TRBV5-1 to TRBJ2-1, with 7 nucleotides matching TRBD1. The length of the CDR3 is 13 residues. V was clipped by 4 bases and J by 5 bases; unmatched bases: 3. Germline values: CDR1 SGHRS, CDR2 YFSETQ.

The CDR3 DNA follows: TGTGCCAGCAGTTATCGAGTAGCGGGAGGCTATGAGCAGTTCTTC. It codes for CASSYRVAGGYEQFF. The chain joins TRBV6-5 to TRBJ2-1; 10 positions match TRBD2. Germline loops: CDR1 MNHEY, CDR2 SVGAGI. CDR3 length: 15 amino acids. V shed 3 bases and J 8 bases; nucleotides not matched to a gene: 7.

The V call is TRBV19, the J call TRBJ2-6, with D uncertain. The length of the CDR3 is 18 residues. Germline CDR1 LNHDA, CDR2 SQIVND (reference sequence). Trimming left V 2 bases short and J 0 bases short, with 14 bases between. The CDR3 protein is CASSILRQLYSGANVLTF. The CDR3 DNA sequence: TGTGCCAGTAGTATATTGAGGCAGCTTTACTCTGGGGCCAACGTCCTGACTTTC.

This clone was observed a handful of times. V gene TRBV28 combines with J gene TRBJ1-6; TRBD1 aligns across 7 bases. There are 15 residues in the CDR3. J was trimmed by 5 bases and V by 5 bases; bases with no gene match: 6. Per the germline V gene, CDR1 is MDHEN and CDR2 is SYDVKM. The CDR3 region has the DNA TGTGCCAGCAGTCCGCAGGGACAGAATAATTCACCCCTCCACTTT. Its protein is CASSPQGQNNSPLHF.

The chain recombines TRBV7-2 with TRBJ1-3, with D maybe TRBD1 (6 bases). The CDR3 has 17 amino acids. Trimming took off 6 bases at V and 3 bases at J, with 21 bases between the two ends. Looked up from germline, CDR1 is SGHTA and CDR2 is FQGNSA. Here the CDR3 DNA reads TGTGCCAGCAGTCCCATGCCAAGAACCAGGGGTGGAAACACCATATATTTT. It codes for CASSPMPRTRGGNTIYF.

Here the CDR3 DNA reads TGTGCCTGGGGGGGACTGAATAAGGAAGCTTTCTTT. Its translation: CAWGGLNKEAFF. The J gene is TRBJ1-1, the V gene TRBV30; D possibly corresponds to TRBD1 (5 bases). CDR1 is GTSNPN and CDR2 is SVGIG in the germline V gene (reference sequence). The V end lost 5 bases, the J end lost 8 bases, and 15 bases lay between the germline ends. This CDR3 contains 12 residues.

The CDR3 here is CASSIRRAARNTEAFF. The CDR3 coding sequence is TGTGCCAGCAGTATCCGCAGGGCCGCTAGGAACACTGAAGCTTTCTTT. This sequence joins TRBV27 and TRBJ1-1, with D possibly being TRBD1 (5 bases). Germline CDR1 MNHEY, CDR2 SMNVEV (reference sequence). V lost 5 bases to trimming and J lost 1 base, with 17 bases between them. This CDR3 is built from 16 residues.

J is TRBJ1-4 and V is TRBV5-1, with TRBD1 identical over 9 bases. CDR1 is SGHRS and CDR2 is YFSETQ in the germline V gene. The CDR3 totals 14 residues. The junction had 2 bases not matched to a gene; V was cut back by 1 base and J by 7 bases. The CDR3 sequence: CASSLTGGLEKLFF. The CDR3 region has the DNA TGCGCCAGCAGCTTGACAGGGGGCCTTGAAAAACTGTTTTTT.

Only one count was recorded for this clone. V is TRBV15 and J is TRBJ1-1, with no clear D. The CDR3 is 13 residues long. V was shortened by 3 bases and J by 4 bases, with 9 bases between the two germline ends. The germline CDR1 and CDR2 sequences are LNHNV and YYDKDF (reference sequence). The CDR3 DNA reads TGTGCCACCAGCAGCCACTATACCACTGAAGCTTTCTTT. Translating gives CATSSHYTTEAFF.

This clone was recorded only once. V gene TRBV29-1 combines with J gene TRBJ2-7; 8 positions match TRBD1. Germline-derived CDR1 and CDR2 are SQVTM and ANQGSEA. This CDR3 spans 14 amino acids. V was clipped by 7 bases and J by 5 bases; unmatched bases: 13. The CDR3 region has the DNA TGCAGCGCCACAGGGGGAAAGGGGTTAGACGAGCAGTACTTC. This gives the protein CSATGGKGLDEQYF.

V and J are TRBV5-8 and TRBJ1-4, with a weak D call TRBD1 (5 bases). The germline V gene has CDR1 SGHTS and CDR2 YDEGEE. The CDR3 contains 14 residues. The ends were cut back, 7 bases at V and 4 bases at J, with 14 bases in the middle. The CDR3: CASAPGLINEKLFF. The CDR3 DNA follows: TGTGCCAGCGCACCGGGACTGATTAATGAAAAACTGTTTTTT.

This chain uses TRBV5-1 with TRBJ2-2; D might be TRBD1 (6 bases). Germline lookup yields CDR1 SGHRS and CDR2 YFSETQ. The germline V and J ends were trimmed by 0 bases and 6 bases, with 12 bases remaining between them. The CDR3 has 15 residues. This CDR3 reads CASSLGQAEPGELFF. CDR3 nucleotides: TGCGCCAGCAGCTTGGGACAGGCGGAGCCCGGGGAGCTGTTTTTT.

The chain has TRBV5-6 and TRBJ1-5; D gene unclear. V shed 3 bases and J shed 2 bases, with 12 bases lying between them. The CDR3 is made up of 15 amino acids. Germline V gives CDR1 SGHDT, CDR2 YYEEEE. In DNA form, the CDR3 reads TGTGCCAGCAGCTATACTGGCCAGGGCAATCAGCCCCAGCATTTT. This gives the protein CASSYTGQGNQPQHF.